This T cell receptor beta chain was identified in a study of blood T cell repertoires in COVID-19 (TCRdb year 2020). About the investigation overall: The collaborator samples originated in the United States, Italy and Spain and spanned the acute and convalescent phases of COVID-19. The material from the prospective study consisted of cDNA or gDNA derived from T cells, B-cell-depleted T cells, or PBMCs. Subjects who had been exposed to COVID-19, were actively infected with it, or had recovered from it provided the deeply sampled blood TCRbeta repertoires that made up the dataset. The repertoires were released in a freely available public database intended as a resource for research on the immune response to SARS-CoV-2. Samples were obtained from the ongoing ImmuneRACE study (first 160 participants) and from about 1,300 subjects provided by 6 global collaborators. Sample metadata almost always included a de-identified subject ID, COVID-19 status, age in years and sex. Where HLA class I and class II types were available, the types were taken from metadata supplied by the sample provider, not from assay-based typing.

The full study reports these points: Clinical and demographic metadata were provided uncurated, with the amount varying by source and participant.

TCRbeta CDR3 regions were amplified from genomic DNA using the immunoSEQ Assay, a bias-controlled multiplex PCR. The source study handled its data this way. Nucleated cell counts per sample were estimated from amplification of reference gene primers within the assay. Sequence reads were collapsed and filtered to measure the absolute abundance of every unique TCRbeta CDR3 rearrangement. For each sample, productive Simpson clonality was calculated as the square root of Simpson's diversity index over productive rearrangements. As stored in TCRdb, this immuneACCESS dataset retains in-frame rearrangements with V and J assigned. A fraction of the clones does not appear; measured against another copy, unresolved V genes explain less than half of the discrepancy, and the remainder lacks a known reason. That table furnishes V, J and clone size, whereas the DNA furnished D and trimming. This sample comprises about 220,000 clones, less than 85% of them detected only once. Together, the top ten hold approximately 3.8% of the sample.

The CDR3 sequence holds 15 residues, the cysteine and phenylalanine included. The read is trimmed to its CDR3 DNA, 45 bases read in frame from base 1. Per the germline V gene, SGHRS is the CDR1 and YFSETQ is the CDR2. Trimming removed 1 base from V and 2 bases from J; the gene matches leave 4 bases unexplained. This clone was detected only a few times. No cognate antigen has been identified for it. No base quality information exists; no much larger clone differs at one position. Each collaborating institution followed its own protocols to collect whole blood in K2EDTA tubes. For TCRbeta analysis, collaborator samples were shipped as frozen whole blood, as isolated PBMCs, or as DNA extracted from either sample type.

The sequence was collected from a woman older than 75 with acute or convalescent COVID-19. The sample comprised peripheral blood. The rearrangement combines TRBV5-1 with TRBJ1-2, and TRBD1 matches 8 of the central bases. The nucleotide sequence is given as TGCGCCAGCAGCTTGTCGGACAGGGTGAACTATGGCTACACCTTC. Translated, this is CASSLSDRVNYGYTF. With the rest looked up from the reference TRBV5-1 and TRBJ1-2 genes rather than sequenced, the full variable domain is KAGVTQTPRYLIKTRGQQVTLSCSPISGHRSVSWYQQTPGQGLQFLFEYFSETQRNKGNFPGRFSGRQFSNSRSEMNVSTLELGDSALYLCASSLSDRVNYGYTFGSGTRLTVV.